These 27 T cell receptor beta chains originate from one sample sequenced in a study of T cells in Graves' hyperthyroidism and ophthalmopathy. Using RNA transcripts as the source, TCR beta CDR3 regions were amplified. Researchers ran a first-round RT-PCR on the TCR CDR3 using the HTBI primer set. TCRdb reanalysed the multiplex PCR reads using MiXCR and keeps one entry per CDR3 protein. Altogether fewer than 650,000 distinct CDR3 sequences are present, over 45% being singletons, with the ten largest covering about 40%. Material: peripheral blood or thyroid tissue (not recorded which). The receptors stem from an adult woman with Graves' disease, either hyperthyroidism or ophthalmopathy (not recorded which).

J is TRBJ1-1 and V is TRBV2, with unresolved D. CDR1 SNHLY and CDR2 FYNNEI come from the germline V gene. The CDR3 spans 12 residues. V lost 4 bases to trimming and J lost 6 bases, with 9 bases between them. The CDR3 spells CASSVRSPEAFF. CDR3 in DNA: TGTGCCAGCAGTGTTCGTAGCCCTGAAGCTTTCTTT.

The V and J genes are TRBV29-1 and TRBJ1-2; D call uncertain. V was cut by 1 base and J by 3 bases, with 9 bases left in between. The V gene's germline CDR1 is SQVTM and CDR2 ANQGSEA. This CDR3 is built from 13 residues. The CDR3 nucleotides are TGCAGCGTTGAAGGAGCAGGAGACTATGGCTACACCTTC. Encoded protein: CSVEGAGDYGYTF.

This clonotype was seen many times. Written as DNA, the CDR3 is TGTGCCAGTAGTATGGTCCGGAACACTGAAGCTTTCTTT. It is translated as CASSMVRNTEAFF. The rearrangement uses TRBV19 and TRBJ1-1; unclear D gene. Germline lookup yields CDR1 LNHDA and CDR2 SQIVND (reference sequence). The CDR3 totals 13 residues. V lost 3 bases, J lost 1 base, and 6 bases lay in between.

This rearrangement joins TRBV11-2 to TRBJ1-5; TRBD1 agrees at 9 bases. Per the germline V gene, CDR1 is SGHAT and CDR2 is FQNNGV. The CDR3 sequence is 16 residues long. The J segment lost 1 base and the V segment lost 6 bases, leaving 7 bases of the junction unmatched. The CDR3 here is CASRLDRGVSNQPQHF. DNA for the CDR3: TGTGCCAGCAGGCTGGACAGGGGAGTAAGCAATCAGCCCCAGCATTTT.

This chain joins TRBV7-2 and TRBJ2-2, with unresolved D. The germline CDR1 and CDR2 sequences are SGHTA and FQGNSA. Deletions cut 5 bases from V and 7 bases from J, with 8 bases between. The CDR3 loop spans 12 amino acids. The CDR3 loop is CASSVRIGELFF. CDR3 DNA: TGTGCCAGCAGCGTCAGAATCGGGGAGCTGTTTTTT.

In the case of this clonotype: The junction shows a germline mismatch at one end, possibly a read error. The rearrangement uses TRBV7-2 and TRBJ2-5; 11 positions agree with TRBD2. The CDR3 loop spans 20 amino acids. The V gene's germline CDR1 is SGHTA and CDR2 FQGNSA. The CDR3, as DNA: TGTGCCAGCAGCTTAGTTTTTGGACTAGCGGGCCCTGGGGGCAAGGAGACCCAATACTTC. This gives the protein CASSLVFGLAGPGGKETQYF.

This clonotype was counted at least ten times. This chain links TRBV20-1 with TRBJ1-5, with D unresolved. Trimming shortened V by 3 bases and J by 0 bases, and 9 bases separated the two germline ends. The CDR3 has 14 amino acids. Per germline, CDR1 DFQATT and CDR2 SNEGSKA (reference sequence). CDR3 nucleotide sequence: TGCAGTGCTAGTAAGGCGGGTAGCAATCAGCCCCAGCATTTT. Translating it yields CSASKAGSNQPQHF.

This clonotype was seen repeatedly, ten times or more. CDR3 protein: CASSLDAPIYGYTF. As DNA, the CDR3 is TGTGCCAGCAGCTTAGATGCCCCCATCTATGGCTACACCTTC. The chain combines TRBV7-9 with TRBJ1-2; D is undetermined. Germline CDR1 reads SEHNR; CDR2 reads FQNEAQ (reference sequence). This CDR3 region has 14 residues. Trimming pared 1 base from V and 4 bases from J, leaving 10 bases between.

This clonotype was detected ten times or more. The V and J genes are TRBV7-6 and TRBJ1-1; D unresolved. V lost 3 bases and J lost 1, with 6 bases in between. Germline loops: CDR1 SGHVS, CDR2 FNYEAQ. The CDR3 has 13 amino acids. CDR3 residues: CASSLNRNTEAFF. CDR3 sequence (DNA): TGTGCCAGCAGCTTGAACAGGAACACTGAAGCTTTCTTT.

The V call is TRBV20-1, the J call TRBJ1-4; a possible D gene is TRBD1 (5 bases). The germline V gene encodes CDR1 DFQATT and CDR2 SNEGSKA (reference sequence). The CDR3 runs to 14 residues. Trimming took 3 bases from V and 0 from J, leaving 8 bases between them. The CDR3 reads CSASRDATNEKLFF. In nucleotides, the CDR3 is TGCAGTGCTAGCCGGGACGCAACTAATGAAAAACTGTTTTTT.

J is TRBJ1-1 and V is TRBV14, with TRBD1 matching over 7 bases. The CDR3 length is 18 residues. J was trimmed by 4 bases and V by 4 bases; bases with no gene match: 18. Germline-derived CDR1 and CDR2 are SGHDN and FVKESK. In DNA, the CDR3 is TGTGCCAGCAGCCTCCCTCCAGGTAGGGGGCCATCGCCCACTGAAGCTTTCTTT. As protein: CASSLPPGRGPSPTEAFF. Variable domain in full (rest from reference TRBV14 and TRBJ1-1): EAGVTQFPSHSVIEKGQTVTLRCDPISGHDNLYWYRRVMGKEIKFLLHFVKESKQDESGMPNNRFLAERTGGTYSTLKVQPAELEDSGVYFCASSLPPGRGPSPTEAFFGQGTRLTVV.

This clonotype was found many times. V and J are TRBV11-2 and TRBJ2-7; weak D call: TRBD2 (6 bases). The CDR3 totals 17 residues. The germline CDR1 and CDR2 sequences are SGHAT and FQNNGV. Trimming left V 1 base short and J 0 bases short, with 16 bases between. CDR3: CASSLGRQLGLSYEQYF. The DNA of the CDR3 is TGTGCCAGCAGCTTAGGGAGGCAGTTGGGACTCTCCTACGAGCAGTACTTC.

This CDR3 reads CASSLGQGEGPLHF. CDR3 nucleotide sequence: TGTGCCAGCAGCCTGGGGCAGGGGGAAGGACCCCTCCACTTT. The chain carries TRBV12-3 or TRBV12-4 and TRBJ1-6; the match to TRBD1 covers 7 bases. Unmatched junction bases numbered 11, after V lost 6 bases and J lost 12 bases. There are 14 residues in the CDR3.

Of note for this clonotype: No conserved phenylalanine or tryptophan ends this CDR3, so it is likely a read error. The chain combines TRBV15 with TRBJ1-2; 8 nucleotides align to TRBD1. The CDR3 runs to 16 residues. V shed 3 bases, J shed 8 bases, and the junction held 14 bases outside the gene matches. Per the germline V gene, CDR1 is LNHNV and CDR2 is YYDKDF (reference sequence). CDR3 residues: CATSSYVRGRLLGYTL. In DNA form, the CDR3 reads TGTGCCACCAGCAGTTACGTCAGGGGGCGACTGTTGGGCTACACCCTC.

This clonotype came up many times. V is TRBV24-1 and J is TRBJ1-5; 12 bases agree with TRBD1. The CDR3 totals 16 residues. V shed 4 bases, J shed 6 bases, and the junction held 6 bases outside the gene matches. Germline V gene data show CDR1 as KGHDR and CDR2 as SFDVKD. The chain's CDR3 is CATSDPGQGAGQPQHF. The CDR3 DNA reads as TGTGCCACCAGTGACCCGGGACAGGGGGCCGGTCAGCCCCAGCATTTT.

This clonotype has a count of ten or more. The chain carries TRBV10-3 and TRBJ2-7; 13 bases are shared with TRBD2. The CDR3 length is 17 residues. Unmatched junction bases numbered 3, after V lost 0 bases and J lost 1 base. Germline values: CDR1 ENHRY, CDR2 SYGVKD. CDR3 region: CAISESILAGGSYEQYF. The CDR3 DNA is TGTGCCATCAGTGAGTCTATACTAGCGGGAGGGTCCTACGAGCAGTACTTC.

This clonotype was counted many times. CDR3 bases: TGCAGTGCTAGGAATCGAAAGACTAGCGGGACACTCTACGAGCAGTACTTC. Amino acids: CSARNRKTSGTLYEQYF. This chain links TRBV20-1 with TRBJ2-7; TRBD2 aligns across 11 bases. This CDR3 comprises 17 residues. Germline CDR1 is DFQATT and CDR2 is SNEGSKA (reference sequence). J gave up 3 bases and V 3 bases, and 13 bases lay outside the gene matches.

This rearrangement joins TRBV24-1 to TRBJ1-6; TRBD1 agrees at 11 bases. This CDR3 is built from 16 residues. Germline lookup yields CDR1 KGHDR and CDR2 SFDVKD. The CDR3 loop reads CASREDRGLGNSPLHF. The CDR3 nucleotides are TGTGCTAGCAGGGAGGACAGGGGGCTAGGAAATTCACCCCTCCACTTT.

The chain has TRBV29-1 and TRBJ2-7; 12 bases line up with TRBD1. V lost 6 bases to trimming and J lost 2 bases; unmatched junction nucleotides: 5. The CDR3 contains 14 residues. Germline V CDR1 and CDR2: SQVTM, ANQGSEA. The CDR3 DNA sequence: TGCAGCGTCCGGGGACAGGGGGCAGCCTACGAGCAGTACTTC. Translation: CSVRGQGAAYEQYF.

With respect to this clonotype: One end of the junction varies from germline; a read error may be responsible. V gene TRBV9 combines with J gene TRBJ1-5; perhaps TRBD1 as D (5 bases). Germline loops: CDR1 SGDLS, CDR2 YYNGEE. There are 12 residues in the CDR3. The CDR3 spells CAGRDSNQPQHF. Here the CDR3 DNA reads TGTGCCGGCAGGGATAGCAATCAGCCCCAGCATTTT.

This clonotype was counted at least ten times. The rearrangement links TRBV20-1 to TRBJ1-3; D might be TRBD1 (6 bases). CDR3 length equals 14 residues. The V gene's germline CDR1 is DFQATT and CDR2 SNEGSKA (reference sequence). CDR3 protein: CSSVVGASGNTIYF. The CDR3, as DNA: TGCAGCTCGGTTGTGGGGGCCTCTGGAAACACCATATATTTT.

The chain joins TRBV7-3 to TRBJ2-3, with D tentatively TRBD1 (7 bases). Trimming cost V 5 bases and J 2 bases, with 14 bases left between them. This CDR3 is built from 15 residues. CDR1 SGHTA and CDR2 FQGTGA come from the germline V gene. The CDR3 DNA is TGTGCCAGCAGCGTAGGCGGGACAGCCACAGATACGCAGTATTTT. It translates to CASSVGGTATDTQYF.

This chain connects TRBV20-1 to TRBJ2-2; 12 bases align to TRBD2. The CDR3 is 16 residues long. The V segment lost 1 base and the J segment 7 bases; nucleotides outside the gene matches: 7. In germline, CDR1 is DFQATT, CDR2 SNEGSKA (reference sequence). The CDR3 nucleotides read TGCAGTGCTAGAGCTTTGCTAGCGGGAGGGGACGGGGAGCTGTTTTTT. This sequence encodes CSARALLAGGDGELFF.

This clonotype was observed a single time. This chain connects TRBV28 to TRBJ1-2; no reliable D call. This CDR3 comprises 15 residues. Trimming removed 1 base from V and 7 bases from J, with 16 bases in between. Germline loops: CDR1 MDHEN, CDR2 SYDVKM. CDR3 region: CASSLSTLLLSGYTF. CDR3 sequence (DNA): TGTGCCAGCAGTTTATCAACGTTACTTCTTTCTGGCTACACCTTC.

The chain is built from TRBV20-1 and TRBJ1-6; TRBD1 matches 8 bases. The ends lost 6 bases at V and 8 bases at J; junction bases unmatched: 6. CDR1 DFQATT and CDR2 SNEGSKA come from the germline V gene (reference sequence). This CDR3 comprises 13 residues. This CDR3 is CSALATGDSPLHF. The CDR3, as DNA: TGCAGTGCCTTGGCGACAGGGGATTCACCCCTCCACTTT.

This chain links TRBV5-6 with TRBJ1-2; a weak D match, TRBD1 (5 bases). Trimming removed 1 base from V and 4 bases from J, with 14 bases in between. Germline V lookup: CDR1 SGHDT, CDR2 YYEEEE. The CDR3 extends over 15 amino acids. The DNA of the CDR3 is TGTGCCAGCAGCTTGATCGGGGCGCGGGGCTATGGCTACACCTTC. This translates into CASSLIGARGYGYTF.

The chain has TRBV20-1 and TRBJ1-1, with 11 bases identical to TRBD1. This CDR3 region has 12 residues. Germline CDR1 and CDR2: DFQATT and SNEGSKA (reference sequence). Trimming at V came to 5 bases and at J to 7 bases, leaving 3 bases not matched to a gene. CDR3 DNA sequence: TGCAGTGCTGGGACAGGGGGTGGTGAAGCTTTCTTT. It codes for CSAGTGGGEAFF.